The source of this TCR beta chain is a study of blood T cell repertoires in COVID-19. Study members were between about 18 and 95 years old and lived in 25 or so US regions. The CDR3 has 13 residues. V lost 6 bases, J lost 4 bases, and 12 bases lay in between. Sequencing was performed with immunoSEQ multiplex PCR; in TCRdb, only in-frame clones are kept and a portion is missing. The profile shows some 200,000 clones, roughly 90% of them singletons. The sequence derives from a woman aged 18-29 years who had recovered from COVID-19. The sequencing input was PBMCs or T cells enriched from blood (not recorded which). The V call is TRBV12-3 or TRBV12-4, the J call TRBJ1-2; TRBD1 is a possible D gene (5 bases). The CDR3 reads CASRFREAYGYTF. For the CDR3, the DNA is TGTGCCAGCAGATTCAGGGAAGCCTATGGCTACACCTTC.